The sequence of this TCR beta chain was determined in a study of tumor T cells in aggressive B-cell lymphoma. The CDR3 extends over 14 amino acids. The V and J ends lost 8 bases and 2 bases, in that order; junction bases with no gene match: 9. Germline values: CDR1 MNHEY, CDR2 SMNVEV (reference sequence). TCRdb's copy holds only in-frame clones and misses some; the assay was immunoSEQ multiplex PCR. The sample yields about 7,600 clones, roughly four fifths seen once. The chain carries TRBV27 and TRBJ2-7, with 7 bases matching TRBD1. This TCR came from an adult with diffuse large B cell lymphoma. Sequencing input: tumor tissue. Here the CDR3 reads CASGFRDSPYEQYF. DNA of the CDR3: TGTGCCAGCGGGTTCCGGGACAGCCCCTACGAGCAGTACTTC.